This T cell receptor (beta chain) came from a study of T cells in Graves' hyperthyroidism and ophthalmopathy. This clonotype came up once. Amplification of TCR beta CDR3 regions was performed using RNA transcripts as template. Carried out on the TCR CDR3, a first-round RT-PCR used the HTBI primer set. TCRdb reprocessed the multiplex PCR reads with MiXCR, giving one entry per CDR3 protein. The data contain approximately 480,000 distinct CDR3 sequences, more than 20% of them singletons. The V end was cut by 4 bases, the J end by 12 bases, with 10 bases between. The CDR3 covers 12 residues. The genes are TRBV12-3 or TRBV12-4 and TRBJ1-6; D call uncertain. This sequence originates from a man between 18 and 29 years old with Graves' hyperthyroidism. The source material was blood. In DNA, the CDR3 is TGTGCCAGCAGTTCGGGAACACTACCCCTCCACTTT. Encoded protein: CASSSGTLPLHF.